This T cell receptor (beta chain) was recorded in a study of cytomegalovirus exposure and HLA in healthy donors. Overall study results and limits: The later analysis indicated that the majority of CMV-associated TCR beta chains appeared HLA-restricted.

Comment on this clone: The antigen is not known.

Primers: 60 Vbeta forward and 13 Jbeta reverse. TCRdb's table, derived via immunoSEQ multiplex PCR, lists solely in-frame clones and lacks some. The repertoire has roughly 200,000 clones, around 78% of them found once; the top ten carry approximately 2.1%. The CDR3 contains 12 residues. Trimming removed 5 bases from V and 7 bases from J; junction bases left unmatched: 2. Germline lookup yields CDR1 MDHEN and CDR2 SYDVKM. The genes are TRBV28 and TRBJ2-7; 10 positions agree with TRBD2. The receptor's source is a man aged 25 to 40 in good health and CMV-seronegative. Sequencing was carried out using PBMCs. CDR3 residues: CASSPAGGEQYF. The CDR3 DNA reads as TGTGCCAGCAGTCCAGCGGGAGGGGAGCAGTACTTC.